The 24 T cell receptor beta chains presented below share a single source sample, sequenced in a study of blood T cells in healthy people across ages. The authors ran a second PCR of about 7 to 11 cycles using a sample-barcoded 5' primer and a J-beta primer mix. TCRdb independently ran MiXCR on the 5' RACE reads; one entry per CDR3 protein. The sample includes about 1,800,000 distinct CDR3 sequences, about 30% seen only once; the top ten take over 7%. Input material: blood. The source of these receptors is a woman aged 25-40 years in good health.

With regard to this clonotype: One junction end does not reproduce the germline sequence, and a read error may be involved. The genes are TRBV6-5 and TRBJ1-2; D is perhaps TRBD1 (5 bases). CDR1 MNHEY and CDR2 SVGAGI come from the germline V gene. This CDR3 has 15 amino acids. CDR3 residues: CAGSSIPPGTYGYTF. CDR3 nucleotides: TGTGCCGGCAGTTCCATTCCGCCAGGGACCTATGGCTACACCTTC.

This clonotype appeared once. An end of the junction does not agree with germline; a read error may underlie this. This sequence joins TRBV7-9 and TRBJ2-6; the D gene is possibly TRBD1 (5 bases). This CDR3 has 18 amino acids. From germline, CDR1 is SEHNR and CDR2 FQNEAQ (reference sequence). The CDR3 protein is CASRPPPRARSGANVPTF. DNA of the CDR3: TGTGCCAGCAGACCCCCTCCCCGGGCCCGCTCTGGGGCCAACGTCCCGACTTTC.

Only a few counts were recorded for this clonotype. This chain joins TRBV7-9 and TRBJ1-4; TRBD1 matches 8 bases. The CDR3 has 13 amino acids. CDR1 and CDR2 from the germline V gene are SEHNR and FQNEAQ (reference sequence). The V segment lost 8 bases and the J segment 7 bases; nucleotides outside the gene matches: 6. The CDR3 region is CASGGDRREKLFF. CDR3 sequence (DNA): TGTGCCAGCGGAGGGGACAGGCGTGAAAAACTGTTTTTT.

This rearrangement joins TRBV24-1 to TRBJ2-5; 10 nucleotides line up with TRBD2. The CDR3 length is 20 residues. V lost 5 bases and J lost 5; bases outside the gene matches: 22. CDR1 KGHDR and CDR2 SFDVKD come from the germline V gene. CDR3 bases: TGTGCCACCAGTGGTCCCCCCGGGCCTACAGCGGGAGGGCCTTGGGAGACCCAGTACTTC. As protein: CATSGPPGPTAGGPWETQYF.

Worth noting for this clonotype: Its ends do not fully match the called genes, so a read error is possible. The chain joins TRBV5-1 to TRBJ2-5; 9 bases map to TRBD2. CDR3 length: 14 amino acids. Germline CDR1 and CDR2: SGHRS and YFSETQ. The DNA of the CDR3 is TGCACCAGCAGGAAGGGACTAGCCCAAGAGACCCAGTACTTC. This encodes CTSRKGLAQETQYF.

This chain links TRBV5-4 with TRBJ2-7; TRBD2 matches 9 bases. Germline-derived CDR1 and CDR2 are SGHNT and YYREEE (reference sequence). Trimming at V came to 4 bases and at J to 6 bases, leaving 14 bases not matched to a gene. This CDR3 region has 16 residues. The CDR3 DNA sequence: TGTGCCAGCAGCCGTGACGCCGGGACTAGCAAGGTCGAGCAGTACTTC. Translation: CASSRDAGTSKVEQYF.

This clonotype was detected only a few times. The genes are TRBV9 and TRBJ2-1; D call uncertain. Germline V gene lookup returns CDR1 SGDLS and CDR2 YYNGEE. Deletions cut 3 bases from V and 5 bases from J, with 15 bases between. This CDR3 has 15 residues. The DNA for the CDR3 is TGTGCCAGCAGCGCCTTCCCGGGCTTACACAATGAGCAGTTCTTC. This sequence encodes CASSAFPGLHNEQFF.

This chain links TRBV7-9 with TRBJ2-1; 7 nucleotides agree with TRBD2. Germline V gene data show CDR1 as SEHNR and CDR2 as FQNEAQ (reference sequence). Trimming took 5 bases from V and 8 from J; bases not matched to a gene: 9. CDR3 length: 14 residues. The CDR3 DNA reads as TGTGCCAGCAGCACCGGGACTAATAACCATGAGCAGTTCTTC. This sequence encodes CASSTGTNNHEQFF.

This clonotype was seen at least ten times. This chain connects TRBV29-1 to TRBJ2-7; perhaps TRBD1 as D (5 bases). V gave up 4 bases and J gave up 2 bases, with 9 bases separating them. Per germline, CDR1 SQVTM and CDR2 ANQGSEA. The CDR3 extends over 12 amino acids. In DNA, the CDR3 is TGCAGCGTTGGGGGCACCACCTACGAGCAGTACTTC. It translates to CSVGGTTYEQYF.

The chain recombines TRBV6-5 with TRBJ1-2, with D tentatively TRBD1 (5 bases). The CDR3 has 16 amino acids. V was pared by 6 bases and J by 8 bases, with 25 bases between. The V gene's germline CDR1 is MNHEY and CDR2 SVGAGI. The CDR3 protein is CASSSPSDTLFWGYTF. CDR3 nucleotide sequence: TGTGCCAGCAGCTCGCCTTCGGACACCCTTTTTTGGGGCTACACCTTC.

Turning to this clonotype: The CDR3 end shows no conserved phenylalanine or tryptophan, and so a read error is likely. It is unclear where the CDR3 begins or ends on the DNA, so no DNA is shown, and the CDR3 is as TCRdb lists it. V usage is TRBV7-3 and J usage is TRBJ2-1; the D call TRBD1 from the table was never checked on the DNA. The germline CDR1 and CDR2 sequences are SGHTA and FQGTGA. The CDR3 is 16 amino acids long, termini counted. This chain's CDR3 is CASSLTRGSGYNEQFS.

The rearrangement uses TRBV5-6 and TRBJ2-7; D is possibly TRBD2 (6 bases). V was trimmed by 4 bases and J by 5 bases, leaving 13 bases between them. Germline CDR1 and CDR2: SGHDT and YYEEEE. The CDR3 has 13 amino acids. The CDR3 DNA follows: TGTGCCAGCAGCCAGGCCAGGGAGGACGAGCAGTACTTC. As protein: CASSQAREDEQYF.

This chain uses TRBV7-2 with TRBJ2-1, with TRBD1 matching 9 bases. The CDR3 loop spans 14 amino acids. V lost 6 bases, J lost 9 bases, and 9 bases stayed unmatched. Germline values: CDR1 SGHTA, CDR2 FQGNSA. DNA of the CDR3: TGTGCCAGCAGATCCGGACAGGGGAGGGGTGAGCAGTTCTTC. Its protein product is CASRSGQGRGEQFF.

This clonotype was seen at least ten times. The V gene is TRBV28, the J gene TRBJ1-5; perhaps TRBD1 as D (5 bases). V was cut by 1 base and J by 6 bases, with 7 bases left in between. The CDR3 is 13 amino acids. Germline CDR1 is MDHEN and CDR2 is SYDVKM. The CDR3 DNA reads TGTGCCAGCAGTTTATCGGGGCGTCAGCCCCAGCATTTT. Translated: CASSLSGRQPQHF. The full variable domain, its missing parts supplied by reference TRBV28 and TRBJ1-5, is DVKVTQSSRYLVKRTGEKVFLECVQDMDHENMFWYRQDPGLGLRLIYFSYDVKMKEKGDIPEGYSVSREKKERFSLILESASTNQTSMYLCASSLSGRQPQHFGDGTRLSIL.

CDR3 sequence (DNA): TGTGCCAGCAGTCCGGCTGGGTCTAGAACCGGGGAGCTGTTTTTT. Translation gives CASSPAGSRTGELFF. The chain combines TRBV7-6 with TRBJ2-2, with no clear D. Looked up from germline, CDR1 is SGHVS and CDR2 is FNYEAQ. This CDR3 has 15 amino acids. V was shortened by 6 bases and J by 5 bases, with 16 bases between the two germline ends.

Notes on this clonotype: It may be a read error: a sequence one base away is much more abundant. V gene TRBV7-6 combines with J gene TRBJ2-1; TRBD2 aligns across 9 bases. Germline assignment: CDR1 SGHVS and CDR2 FNYEAQ. J lost 12 bases, V lost 5 bases, and 23 bases had no gene match. CDR3 size: 18 residues. CDR3 in amino acids: CASSDDLAGSISWVRQFF. The CDR3 region has the DNA TGTGCCAGCAGCGATGACCTAGCGGGATCTATCTCTTGGGTTAGGCAGTTCTTC. The variable domain in full, completed from reference TRBV7-6 and TRBJ2-1, reads GAGVSQSPRYKVTKRGQDVALRCDPISGHVSLYWYRQALGQGPEFLTYFNYEAQQDKSGLPNDRFSAERPEGSISTLTIQRTEQRDSAMYRCASSDDLAGSISWVRQFFGPGTRLTVL.

Only a few counts were recorded for this clonotype. The chain joins TRBV12-3 or TRBV12-4 to TRBJ1-3; D is ambiguous. The CDR3 runs to 12 residues. With 11 bases removed from V and 0 bases from J, the gap between germline ends came to 8 bases. The CDR3 region has the DNA TGTGCCCTCCGTAACTCTGGAAACACCATATATTTT. It specifies CALRNSGNTIYF.

The table lists this clonotype with many counts. The rearrangement joins TRBV20-1 to TRBJ2-5; 12 positions agree with TRBD2. The trim removed 6 bases at V and 6 bases at J, leaving 5 bases unmatched. This CDR3 region has 13 residues. Germline values: CDR1 DFQATT, CDR2 SNEGSKA (reference sequence). In DNA, the CDR3 is TGCAGTGCCGAGACTAGCGGGAGCCAGACCCAGTACTTC. It specifies CSAETSGSQTQYF.

This clonotype was found many times. One end of the junction fails to match germline, which may point to a read error. The rearrangement uses TRBV5-1 and TRBJ2-5; tentative D call: TRBD1 (5 bases). There are 13 residues in the CDR3. Germline values: CDR1 SGHRS, CDR2 YFSETQ. CDR3 sequence reads: CASSFDSQETQYF. The CDR3 region has the DNA TGTGCCAGCAGTTTTGACAGCCAAGAGACCCAGTACTTC.

This clonotype appeared a few times. The rearrangement links TRBV29-1 to TRBJ1-3; no reliable D call. The V and J ends lost 4 bases and 0 bases respectively, with 7 bases between them. Germline lookup yields CDR1 SQVTM and CDR2 ANQGSEA. The CDR3 is 13 amino acids. The CDR3 here is CSVGSGSGNTIYF. Written as DNA, the CDR3 is TGCAGCGTTGGATCGGGCTCTGGAAACACCATATATTTT.

The chain links TRBV7-3 to TRBJ1-2; maybe TRBD1 (5 bases). Deletions cut 1 base from V and 2 bases from J, with 17 bases between. Looked up from germline, CDR1 is SGHTA and CDR2 is FQGTGA. The CDR3 has 17 residues. CDR3 amino acids: CASSLMGSAGINYGYTF. In nucleotides, the CDR3 is TGTGCCAGCAGCTTAATGGGTTCGGCAGGGATCAACTATGGCTACACCTTC.

The chain recombines TRBV6-5 with TRBJ1-2; D not certain. Germline V gene sequence: CDR1 MNHEY, CDR2 SVGAGI. V lost 2 bases to trimming and J lost 3 bases, with 10 bases between them. This CDR3 is built from 14 residues. The CDR3 coding sequence is TGTGCCAGCAGTTACGACCCAGGACACTATGGCTACACCTTC. Translated: CASSYDPGHYGYTF.

In its sample, this clonotype was seen a few times. The chain joins TRBV7-2 to TRBJ2-7; weak D call: TRBD2 (5 bases). Germline CDR1 reads SGHTA; CDR2 reads FQGNSA. V dropped 3 bases and J dropped 2 bases, with 17 bases sitting between them. This CDR3 is 16 amino acids long. The CDR3 sequence: CASSLDSSGTPYEQYF. CDR3 sequence (DNA): TGTGCCAGCAGCTTGGATTCGAGCGGCACCCCCTACGAGCAGTACTTC.

This clonotype was counted ten times or more. The chain links TRBV27 to TRBJ2-1, with D maybe TRBD1 (6 bases). Trimming took off 3 bases at V and 14 bases at J, with 23 bases between the two ends. The CDR3 length is 15 residues. Germline CDR1 MNHEY, CDR2 SMNVEV (reference sequence). This CDR3 reads CASSLGQGNREREFF. The CDR3 bases are TGTGCCAGCAGTTTGGGTCAGGGGAATAGGGAACGGGAGTTCTTC.